A selection of T cell receptor beta chains follows, all from one sample in a study of blood T cell repertoires in COVID-19. Here immunoSEQ multiplex PCR was the method, and the copy in TCRdb shows in-frame clones only, minus some. The sample holds around 320,000 clones, 65% to 90% seen once. Sequencing used peripheral blood. Every receptor here comes from a human donor in a cohort sampled during active COVID-19. CDR3s include the opening cysteine and the closing phenylalanine or tryptophan. D genes are given only for firm matches. Part of the rows lack a size; the others show once, few, many or a class for expanded clones.

>once|TRBJ2-2|-|TRBV7-9
TGTGCCGCGGAGTTTAGCGGGGAGCTGTTTTTT
CAAEFSGELFF
>-|TRBJ2-1|-|TRBV7-9
TGTGCCAGCAGCTGGGTGGCCGGGAGTCTCGATGAGCAGTTCTTC
CASSWVAGSLDEQFF
>-|TRBJ2-7|TRBD1|TRBV7-8
TGTGCCAGCAGCTTAGTAACAGGGGGCTCGTTTAGATACGAGCAGTACTTC
CASSLVTGGSFRYEQYF
>-|TRBJ1-4|-|TRBV19
TGTGCCAGTAGTATCTCCGGAGGTAATGAAAAACTGTTTTTT
CASSISGGNEKLFF
>-|TRBJ1-2|-|TRBV19
TGTGCCACCTTGGCCAGGGTCTATGGCTACACCTTC
CATLARVYGYTF
>-|TRBJ2-3|TRBD2|TRBV9
TGTGCCAGCAGCGTCGCCCCTAGCGGGGGCACAGATACGCAGTATTTT
CASSVAPSGGTDTQYF
>-|TRBJ1-2|TRBD1|TRBV3-1/TRBV3-2
TGTGCCAGCAGCCTATCCCAGTTACAGGGGTACTATGGCTACACCTTC
CASSLSQLQGYYGYTF
>-|TRBJ2-2|-|TRBV5-4
TGTGCCAGCAGCCCGGAGACTAGTTGGACCGGGGAGCTGTTTTTT
CASSPETSWTGELFF
>-|TRBJ1-2|-|TRBV7-9
TGTGCCAGCAGCTTAGCGGACGGGGTATCTGGCTACACCTTC
CASSLADGVSGYTF
>-|TRBJ1-4|-|TRBV9
TGTGCCAGCAGCGTAGTTCCCGAGGGTTTTGCTAATGAAAAACTGTTTTTT
CASSVVPEGFANEKLFF
>-|TRBJ2-2|TRBD1|TRBV13
TGTGCCAGCAGCTTAAGGCAGGGGGCTTACACCGGGGAGCTGTTTTTT
CASSLRQGAYTGELFF
>few|TRBJ1-1|-|TRBV6-2/TRBV6-3
TGTGCCAGCAGTCTCCTGGGCGGGGATGGCACTGAAGCTTTCTTT
CASSLLGGDGTEAFF
>-|TRBJ2-7|TRBD1|TRBV2
TGTGCCAGCGGACAGGGCGTCAACGAGCAGTACTTC
CASGQGVNEQYF
>-|TRBJ1-4|-|TRBV7-8
TGTGCCAGCAGCTTAGAAGTACGGACAGTAAATGAAAAACTGTTTTTT
CASSLEVRTVNEKLFF
>-|TRBJ1-1|TRBD1|TRBV6-5
TGTGCCAGCAAGATGCAGGGGGCCAAGGGCACTGAAGCTTTCTTT
CASKMQGAKGTEAFF
>-|TRBJ1-6|-|TRBV5-1
TGCGCCAGCAGCTCCGGACAGAACTATAATTCACCCCTCCACTTT
CASSSGQNYNSPLHF
>-|TRBJ2-2|-|TRBV27
TGTGCCAGCAGTTTCATTGGGCCTTACACCGGGGAGCTGTTTTTT
CASSFIGPYTGELFF
>-|TRBJ1-6|-|TRBV15
TGTGCCACCAGCAGAGGGGACACCCAACAGGATTCACCCCTCCACTTT
CATSRGDTQQDSPLHF
>-|TRBJ1-2|-|TRBV4-1
TGCGCCAGCAGCCAAGCGTGGGCTGGCTATGGCTACACCTTC
CASSQAWAGYGYTF
>-|TRBJ1-6|-|TRBV30
TGTGCCTGGACGGGGTCCTATAATTCACCCCTCCACTTT
CAWTGSYNSPLHF
>-|TRBJ1-1|-|TRBV27
TGTGCCAGCAGTTTAGGCCAGAACCTTAACACTGAAGCTTTCTTT
CASSLGQNLNTEAFF
>-|TRBJ1-2|TRBD1|TRBV24-1
TGTGCCACCAGTGAAGGAGGACAGGGGTTAAACGGCTACACCTTC
CATSEGGQGLNGYTF
>-|TRBJ2-7|-|TRBV15
TGTGCCACCAGCAGAGATCCCACAGGCGGCTACGAGCAGTACTTC
CATSRDPTGGYEQYF
>few|TRBJ2-7|-|TRBV12-3/TRBV12-4
TGTGCCAGCAGTTTTAGCGGCACTGATAAGGAGTACTTC
CASSFSGTDKEYF
>-|TRBJ1-4|-|TRBV5-6
TGTGCCAGCAGCTTGGTCGCAACTAATGAAAAACTGTTTTTT
CASSLVATNEKLFF
>-|TRBJ2-2|-|TRBV2
TGTGCCAGCGGAAGACAGTCCCCGGTCACCGGGGAGCTGTTTTTT
CASGRQSPVTGELFF
>-|TRBJ1-2|TRBD1|TRBV19
TGTGCCAGTAGTCCAACAGGGGTCTATGGCTACACCTTC
CASSPTGVYGYTF
>-|TRBJ1-3|TRBD1|TRBV27
TGTGCCAGCAGTTTAGTCGGGACAGGGGTGAACACCATATATTTT
CASSLVGTGVNTIYF
>-|TRBJ1-1|-|TRBV5-1
TGCGCCAGCAGCTTGTCAGGGATGAACACTGAAGCTTTCTTT
CASSLSGMNTEAFF
>-|TRBJ1-2|-|TRBV28
TGTGCCAGCAGTCAGGCCTATGGCTACACCTTC
CASSQAYGYTF
>-|TRBJ1-6|-|TRBV18
TGTGCCAGCTCACTAAACCGGGGTGATTATAATTCACCCCTCCACTTT
CASSLNRGDYNSPLHF
>-|TRBJ2-2|-|TRBV30
TGTGCCTGGAGCCGGGACTTTGGGAACACCGGGGAGCTGTTTTTT
CAWSRDFGNTGELFF
>-|TRBJ2-7|TRBD2|TRBV7-3
TGTGCCAGCAGCCCCCAAGCGGGGACGCCCTACGAGCAGTACTTC
CASSPQAGTPYEQYF
>-|TRBJ1-1|-|TRBV5-1
TGCGCCAGCACCCGTGAAAAGCACACTGAAGCTTTCTTT
CASTREKHTEAFF
>-|TRBJ1-2|TRBD1|TRBV19
TGTGCCAGTAGTATACGACAGGGCCTAGCTGGCTACACCTTC
CASSIRQGLAGYTF
>once|TRBJ1-2|TRBD1|TRBV27
TGTGCCAGCAGTGTGACAGGGGGCTCAGCTGGCTACACCTTC
CASSVTGGSAGYTF
>-|TRBJ1-1|TRBD1|TRBV20-1
TGCAGTCCAGGGGGCATAGGTGAAGCTTTCTTT
CSPGGIGEAFF
>-|TRBJ2-7|TRBD1|TRBV12-5
TGTGCTAGTGGTTTTCGACAGGGTCCCCTCTCCTACGAGCAGTACTTC
CASGFRQGPLSYEQYF
>-|TRBJ1-3|-|TRBV19
TGTGCCAGTAGTGTCACAAGCTCTGGAAACACCATATATTTT
CASSVTSSGNTIYF